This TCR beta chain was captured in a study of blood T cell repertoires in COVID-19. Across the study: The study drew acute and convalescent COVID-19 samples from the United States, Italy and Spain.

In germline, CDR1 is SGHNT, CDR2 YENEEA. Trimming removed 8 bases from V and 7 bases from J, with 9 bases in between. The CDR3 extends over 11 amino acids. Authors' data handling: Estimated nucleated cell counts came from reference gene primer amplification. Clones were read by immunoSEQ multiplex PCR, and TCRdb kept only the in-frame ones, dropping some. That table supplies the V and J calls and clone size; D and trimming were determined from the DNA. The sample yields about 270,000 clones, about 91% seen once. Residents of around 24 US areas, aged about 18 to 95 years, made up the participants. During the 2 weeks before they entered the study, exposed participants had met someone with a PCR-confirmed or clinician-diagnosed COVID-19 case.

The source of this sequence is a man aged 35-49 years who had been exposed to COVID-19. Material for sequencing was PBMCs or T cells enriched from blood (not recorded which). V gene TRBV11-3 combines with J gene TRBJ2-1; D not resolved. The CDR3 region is CASGRYNEQFF. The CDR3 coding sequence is TGTGCCAGCGGCAGGTATAATGAGCAGTTCTTC.